This T cell receptor beta chain was profiled in a study of CD8 T cells in ankylosing spondylitis. This clonotype was seen at least ten times. Germline V gene data show CDR1 as SGHRS and CDR2 as YFSETQ. The CDR3 spans 15 residues. The J segment lost 4 bases and the V segment lost 2 bases, leaving 7 bases of the junction unmatched. MiXCR, run by TCRdb on the 5' RACE reads, gives a single entry per CDR3 protein. The sample has around 150,000 distinct CDR3 sequences, about 7% seen once; the top ten hold 9.5% to 15%. The chain recombines TRBV5-1 with TRBJ1-2; the match to TRBD1 covers 8 bases. This TCR came from a female donor with ankylosing spondylitis or in good health (not recorded which). Sequencing was carried out using blood, either unsorted or a sorted T cell fraction (not recorded which). Here the CDR3 reads CASSLTGGLVYGYTF. The CDR3 DNA sequence: TGCGCCAGCAGCTTAACAGGGGGACTCGTCTATGGCTACACCTTC.